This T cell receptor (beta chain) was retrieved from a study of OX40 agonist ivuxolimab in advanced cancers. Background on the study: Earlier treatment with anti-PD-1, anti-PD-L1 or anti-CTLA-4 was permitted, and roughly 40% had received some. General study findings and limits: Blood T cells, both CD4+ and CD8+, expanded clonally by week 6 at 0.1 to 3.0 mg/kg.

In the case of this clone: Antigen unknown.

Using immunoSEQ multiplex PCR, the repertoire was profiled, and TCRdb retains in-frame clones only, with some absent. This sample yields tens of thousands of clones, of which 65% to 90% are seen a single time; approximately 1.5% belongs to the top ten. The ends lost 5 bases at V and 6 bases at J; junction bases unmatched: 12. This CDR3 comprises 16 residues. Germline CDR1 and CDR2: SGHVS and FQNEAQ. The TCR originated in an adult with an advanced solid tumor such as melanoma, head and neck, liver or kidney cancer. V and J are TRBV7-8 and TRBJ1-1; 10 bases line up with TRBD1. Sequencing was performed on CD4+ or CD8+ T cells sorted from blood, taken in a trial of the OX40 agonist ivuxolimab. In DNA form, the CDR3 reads TGTGCCAGCAGCCCCAACCGGACAGGGGGGTCCGCTGAAGCTTTCTTT. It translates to CASSPNRTGGSAEAFF.